One sample yielded the 8 T cell receptor beta chains listed below, sequenced in a study of PD-1 blockade in mismatch repair-deficient tumors. Profiled with immunoSEQ multiplex PCR; TCRdb holds only in-frame clones, not every one. This table has under 150,000 clones, around nine tenths appearing once. The sample here was peripheral blood, taken roughly 67 weeks after starting pembrolizumab. Receptors were obtained from an adult with mismatch repair-deficient cancer.

V usage is TRBV28 and J usage is TRBJ2-2; D is possibly TRBD1 (7 bases). This CDR3 is built from 15 residues. CDR1 is MDHEN, CDR2 SYDVKM, per germline. V was cut by 2 bases and J by 4 bases, with 11 bases left in between. CDR3: CASSLVQGGTGELFF. The DNA of the CDR3 is TGTGCCAGCAGTTTAGTTCAGGGGGGCACCGGGGAGCTGTTTTTT.

This clone was observed a few times. V is TRBV4-3 and J is TRBJ2-7; D not certain. Per the germline V gene, CDR1 is LGHNA and CDR2 is YSLEER. The CDR3 sequence is 14 residues long. Trimming left V 0 bases short and J 1 base short, with 7 bases between. The CDR3 here is CASSQDDISYEQYF. The CDR3 DNA is TGCGCCAGCAGCCAAGATGACATTTCCTACGAGCAGTACTTC.

The J gene is TRBJ2-2, the V gene TRBV29-1; possible D gene TRBD1, 6 bases. Trimming cost V 6 bases and J 2 bases, with 10 bases left between them. The V gene's germline CDR1 is SQVTM and CDR2 ANQGSEA. This CDR3 region has 13 residues. CDR3 sequence reads: CSVLGTNTGELFF. The DNA for the CDR3 is TGCAGCGTGTTGGGGACAAACACCGGGGAGCTGTTTTTT.

The J gene is TRBJ2-7, the V gene TRBV5-6; perhaps TRBD1 as D (5 bases). V lost 0 bases and J 3 bases, leaving 10 bases between the germline ends. The CDR3 is made up of 14 amino acids. Germline V CDR1 and CDR2: SGHDT, YYEEEE. DNA of the CDR3: TGTGCCAGCAGCTTGGGTTGGCAGGGCTACGAGCAGTACTTC. Amino acids: CASSLGWQGYEQYF.

The chain carries TRBV7-9 and TRBJ2-2; D gene unclear. The ends were cut back, 5 bases at V and 5 bases at J, with 9 bases in the middle. The CDR3 has 13 residues. CDR1 and CDR2 from the germline V gene are SEHNR and FQNEAQ (reference sequence). The CDR3 DNA is TGTGCCAGCAGCCCCGAGCTGACCGGGGAGCTGTTTTTT. It specifies CASSPELTGELFF.

V and J are TRBV10-3 and TRBJ2-1; TRBD2 agrees at 13 bases. Germline-derived CDR1 and CDR2 are ENHRY and SYGVKD. The CDR3 is 14 amino acids. J lost 7 bases, V lost 5 bases, and 2 bases had no gene match. In nucleotides, the CDR3 is TGTGCCATCAGTAGACTAGCGGGGGGTAATGAGCAGTTCTTC. It encodes CAISRLAGGNEQFF.

The rearrangement uses TRBV7-2 and TRBJ1-2; D possibly corresponds to TRBD1 (6 bases). The CDR3 has 13 residues. Germline CDR1 and CDR2: SGHTA and FQGNSA. The V end was cut by 5 bases, the J end by 4 bases, with 11 bases between. For the CDR3, the DNA is TGTGCCAGCAGCCAGGGGATGGGCTATGGCTACACCTTC. It codes for CASSQGMGYGYTF. Drawing the rest from reference TRBV7-2 and TRBJ1-2, the complete variable domain is GAGVSQSPSNKVTEKGKDVELRCDPISGHTALYWYRQSLGQGLEFLIYFQGNSAPDKSGLPSDRFSAERTGGSVSTLTIQRTQQEDSAVYLCASSQGMGYGYTFGSGTRLTVV.

The sample holds one count of this clone. CDR3 DNA: TGTGCCAGCAGCTCTGGGGGCTACGAGCAGTACTTC. Translated: CASSSGGYEQYF. The V and J genes are TRBV13 and TRBJ2-7; either TRBD1 or TRBD2 may supply D (5 bases each). CDR1 is PRHDT, CDR2 FYEKMQ, per germline (reference sequence). The V end lost 4 bases, the J end lost 3 bases, and 7 bases lay between the germline ends. This CDR3 is built from 12 residues.